Listed here is a single T cell receptor beta chain. Antigen: not known. These data originate in a study of T cell responses to AZD1222 COVID-19 vaccine. Across the study: Pooling was applied to second doses at about 4 or about 12 weeks. Study-level points and caveats: Repertoire sampling was restricted to post-peak T cell response timepoints. When two AZD1222 doses had been given, Spike-specific TCR breadth and depth rose.

With 1 base removed from V and 1 base from J, the gap between germline ends came to 14 bases. The CDR3 loop spans 17 amino acids. Germline V gene data show CDR1 as SGDLS and CDR2 as YYNGEE. Sequencing used immunoSEQ multiplex PCR; TCRdb keeps in-frame clones, though not all of them. The sample has around 140,000 clones; 70% to 90% are singletons. The sequence was obtained from an adult in good health. The genes are TRBV9 and TRBJ2-2; either TRBD1 or TRBD2 may supply D (6 bases each). Material: peripheral blood, obtained on day 0 of AZD1222 vaccination. The DNA for the CDR3 is TGTGCCAGCAGCGTATTTGGGGGGCAGGTGAACACCGGGGAGCTGTTTTTT. It specifies CASSVFGGQVNTGELFF.